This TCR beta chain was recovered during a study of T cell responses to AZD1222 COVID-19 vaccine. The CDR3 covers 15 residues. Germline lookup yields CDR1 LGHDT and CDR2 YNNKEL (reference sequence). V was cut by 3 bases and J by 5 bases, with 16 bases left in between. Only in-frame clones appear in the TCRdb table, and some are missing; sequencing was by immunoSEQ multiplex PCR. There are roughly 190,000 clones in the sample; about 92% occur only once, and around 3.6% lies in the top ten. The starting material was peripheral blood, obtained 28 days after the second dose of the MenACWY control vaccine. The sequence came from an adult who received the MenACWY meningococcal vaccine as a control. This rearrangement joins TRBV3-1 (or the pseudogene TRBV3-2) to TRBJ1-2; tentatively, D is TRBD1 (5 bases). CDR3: CASSQAPRTSYGYTF. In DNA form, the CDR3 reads TGTGCCAGCAGCCAGGCCCCCCGGACAAGTTATGGCTACACCTTC.